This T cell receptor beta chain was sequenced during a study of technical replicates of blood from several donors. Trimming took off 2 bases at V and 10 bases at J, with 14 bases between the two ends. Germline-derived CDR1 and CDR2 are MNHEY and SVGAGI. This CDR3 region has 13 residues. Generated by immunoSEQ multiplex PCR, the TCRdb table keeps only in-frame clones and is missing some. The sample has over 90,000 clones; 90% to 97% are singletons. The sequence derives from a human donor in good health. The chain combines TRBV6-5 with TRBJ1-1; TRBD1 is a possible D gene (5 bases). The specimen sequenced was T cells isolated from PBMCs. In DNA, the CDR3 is TGTGCCAGCAGTTACGGGCAGGGCGGGGGAGCTTTCTTT. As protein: CASSYGQGGGAFF.